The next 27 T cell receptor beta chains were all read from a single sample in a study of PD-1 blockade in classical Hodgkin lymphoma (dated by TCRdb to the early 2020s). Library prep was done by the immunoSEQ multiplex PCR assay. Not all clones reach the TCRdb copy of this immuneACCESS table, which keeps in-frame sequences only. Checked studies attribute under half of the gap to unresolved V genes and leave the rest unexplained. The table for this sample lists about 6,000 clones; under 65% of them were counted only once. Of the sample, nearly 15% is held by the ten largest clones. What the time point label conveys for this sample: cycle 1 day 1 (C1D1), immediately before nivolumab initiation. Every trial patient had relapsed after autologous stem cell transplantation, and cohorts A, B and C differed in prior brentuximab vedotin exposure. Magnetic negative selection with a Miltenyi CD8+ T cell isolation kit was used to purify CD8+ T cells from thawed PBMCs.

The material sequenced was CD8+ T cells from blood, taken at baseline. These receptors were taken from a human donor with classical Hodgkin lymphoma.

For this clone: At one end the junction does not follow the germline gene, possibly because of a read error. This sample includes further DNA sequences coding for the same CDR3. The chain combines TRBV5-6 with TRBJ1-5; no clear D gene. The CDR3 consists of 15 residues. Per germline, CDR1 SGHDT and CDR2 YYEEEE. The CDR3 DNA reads TGCGCCAGCAGCCACGCCTTCAATAGCAATCAGCCCCAGCATTTT. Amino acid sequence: CASSHAFNSNQPQHF.

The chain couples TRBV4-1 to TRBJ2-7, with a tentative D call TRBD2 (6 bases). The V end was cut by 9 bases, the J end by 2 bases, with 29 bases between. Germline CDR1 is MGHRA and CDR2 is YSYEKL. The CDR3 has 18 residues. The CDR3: CASSIEPPTGTVAYEQYF. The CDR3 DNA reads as TGCGCCAGTTCAATAGAGCCGCCAACCGGGACTGTAGCCTACGAGCAGTACTTC.

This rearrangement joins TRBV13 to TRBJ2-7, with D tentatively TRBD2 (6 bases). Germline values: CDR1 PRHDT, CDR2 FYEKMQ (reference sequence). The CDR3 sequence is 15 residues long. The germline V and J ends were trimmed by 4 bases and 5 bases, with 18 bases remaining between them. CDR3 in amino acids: CASSSWDSRRDEQYF. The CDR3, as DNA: TGTGCCAGCAGCTCCTGGGACTCCCGTAGGGACGAGCAGTACTTC.

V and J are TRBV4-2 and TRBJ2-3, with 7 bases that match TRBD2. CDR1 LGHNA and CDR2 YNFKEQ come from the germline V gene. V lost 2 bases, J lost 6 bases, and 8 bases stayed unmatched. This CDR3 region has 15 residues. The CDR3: CASSQSVGGYDTQYF. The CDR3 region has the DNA TGTGCCAGCAGCCAAAGCGTGGGAGGGTATGATACGCAGTATTTT.

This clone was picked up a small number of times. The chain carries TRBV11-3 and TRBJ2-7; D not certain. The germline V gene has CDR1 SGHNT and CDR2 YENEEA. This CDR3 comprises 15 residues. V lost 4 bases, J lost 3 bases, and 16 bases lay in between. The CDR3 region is CASSSHMDGNYEQYF. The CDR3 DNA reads TGTGCCAGCAGCTCTCACATGGATGGAAACTACGAGCAGTACTTC.

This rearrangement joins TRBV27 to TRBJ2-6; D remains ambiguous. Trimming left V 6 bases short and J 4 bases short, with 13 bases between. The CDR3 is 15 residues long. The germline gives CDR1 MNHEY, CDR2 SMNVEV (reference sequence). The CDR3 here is CASSVTQAGANVLTF. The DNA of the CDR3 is TGTGCCAGCAGCGTAACCCAGGCCGGGGCCAACGTCCTGACTTTC.

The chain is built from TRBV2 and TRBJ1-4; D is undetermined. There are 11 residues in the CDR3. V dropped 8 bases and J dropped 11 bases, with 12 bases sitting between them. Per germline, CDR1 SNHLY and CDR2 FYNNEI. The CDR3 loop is CASRAAVKLFF. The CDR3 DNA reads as TGTGCCAGCCGGGCAGCCGTGAAACTGTTTTTT.

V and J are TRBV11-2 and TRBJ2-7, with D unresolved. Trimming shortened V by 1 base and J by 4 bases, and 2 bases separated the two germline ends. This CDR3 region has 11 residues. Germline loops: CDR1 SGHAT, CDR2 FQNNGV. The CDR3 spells CASSLVYEQYF. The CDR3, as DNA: TGTGCCAGCAGCTTAGTATACGAGCAGTACTTC.

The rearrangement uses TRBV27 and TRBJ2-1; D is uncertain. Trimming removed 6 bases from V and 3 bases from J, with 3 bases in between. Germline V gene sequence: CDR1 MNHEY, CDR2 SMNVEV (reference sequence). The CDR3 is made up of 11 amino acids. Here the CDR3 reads CASRYYNEQFF. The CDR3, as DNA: TGTGCCAGCAGATACTACAATGAGCAGTTCTTC.

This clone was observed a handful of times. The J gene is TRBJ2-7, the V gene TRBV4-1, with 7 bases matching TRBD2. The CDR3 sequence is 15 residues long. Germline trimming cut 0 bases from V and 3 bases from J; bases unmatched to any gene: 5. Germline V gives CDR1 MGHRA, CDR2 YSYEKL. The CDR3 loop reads CASSQDPAGDYEQYF. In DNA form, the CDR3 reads TGCGCCAGCAGCCAAGACCCGGCGGGAGACTACGAGCAGTACTTC.

The CDR3 here is CASSLVRPYNEQFF. The CDR3 DNA reads TGTGCCAGCAGCTTAGTTAGGCCCTACAATGAGCAGTTCTTC. The chain has TRBV7-9 and TRBJ2-1, with no clear D. The ends were cut back, 1 base at V and 2 bases at J, with 6 bases in the middle. The CDR3 extends over 14 amino acids. The germline CDR1 and CDR2 sequences are SEHNR and FQNEAQ (reference sequence).

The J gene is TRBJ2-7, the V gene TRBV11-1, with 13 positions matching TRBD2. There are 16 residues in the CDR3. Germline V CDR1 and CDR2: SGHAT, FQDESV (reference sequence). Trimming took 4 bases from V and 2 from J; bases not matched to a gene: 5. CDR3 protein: CASSSPGLAGPYEQYF. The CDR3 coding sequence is TGTGCCAGCAGCTCCCCGGGACTAGCGGGACCCTACGAGCAGTACTTC.

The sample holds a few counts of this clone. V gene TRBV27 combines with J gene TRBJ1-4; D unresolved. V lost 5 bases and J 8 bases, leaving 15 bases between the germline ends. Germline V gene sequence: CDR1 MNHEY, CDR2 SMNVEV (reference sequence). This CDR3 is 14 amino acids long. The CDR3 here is CASSQGRIREKLFF. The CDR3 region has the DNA TGTGCCAGCAGTCAAGGTCGGATCCGGGAAAAACTGTTTTTT.

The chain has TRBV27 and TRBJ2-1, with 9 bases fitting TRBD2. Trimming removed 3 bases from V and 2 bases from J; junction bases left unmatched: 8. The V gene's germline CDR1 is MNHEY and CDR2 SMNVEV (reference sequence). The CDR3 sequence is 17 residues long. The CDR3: CASSLVAGAGTYNEQFF. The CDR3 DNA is TGTGCCAGCAGTTTGGTAGCGGGGGCCGGGACCTACAATGAGCAGTTCTTC.

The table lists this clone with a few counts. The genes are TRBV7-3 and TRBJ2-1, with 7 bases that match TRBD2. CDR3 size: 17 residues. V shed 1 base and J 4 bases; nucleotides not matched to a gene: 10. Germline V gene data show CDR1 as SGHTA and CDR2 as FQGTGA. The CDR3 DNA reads TGTGCCAGCAGCTTAAACGGCGAGCGGGAACGATACAATGAGCAGTTCTTC. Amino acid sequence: CASSLNGERERYNEQFF.

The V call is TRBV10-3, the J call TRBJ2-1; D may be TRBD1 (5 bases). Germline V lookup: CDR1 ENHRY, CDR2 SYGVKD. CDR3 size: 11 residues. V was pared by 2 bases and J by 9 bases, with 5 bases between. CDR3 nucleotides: TGTGCCATCAGTGAGGACAGTGAGCAGTTCTTC. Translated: CAISEDSEQFF.

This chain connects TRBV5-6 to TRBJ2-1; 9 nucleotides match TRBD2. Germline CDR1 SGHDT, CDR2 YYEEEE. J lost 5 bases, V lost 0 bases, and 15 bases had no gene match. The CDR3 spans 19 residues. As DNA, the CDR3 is TGTGCCAGCAGCTTGGAGCCCCTGACTAGCGGAATATATAACAATGAGCAGTTCTTC. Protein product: CASSLEPLTSGIYNNEQFF.

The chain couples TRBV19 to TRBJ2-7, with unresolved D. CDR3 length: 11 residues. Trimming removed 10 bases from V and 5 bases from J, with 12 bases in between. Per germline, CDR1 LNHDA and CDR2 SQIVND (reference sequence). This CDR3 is CATLTGNEQYF. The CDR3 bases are TGTGCCACCCTGACCGGCAACGAGCAGTACTTC.

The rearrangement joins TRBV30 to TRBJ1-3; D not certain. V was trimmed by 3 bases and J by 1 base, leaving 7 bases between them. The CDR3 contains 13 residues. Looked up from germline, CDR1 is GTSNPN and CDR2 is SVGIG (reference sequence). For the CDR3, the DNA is TGTGCCTGGAGGGTCCCGTCTGGAAACACCATATATTTT. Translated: CAWRVPSGNTIYF.

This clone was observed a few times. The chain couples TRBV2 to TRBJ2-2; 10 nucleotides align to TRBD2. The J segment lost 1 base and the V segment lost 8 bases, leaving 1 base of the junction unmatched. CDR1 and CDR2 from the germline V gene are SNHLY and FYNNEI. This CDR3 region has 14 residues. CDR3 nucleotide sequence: TGTGCCAGCGTAGCGGGAGGGAACACCGGGGAGCTGTTTTTT. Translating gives CASVAGGNTGELFF.

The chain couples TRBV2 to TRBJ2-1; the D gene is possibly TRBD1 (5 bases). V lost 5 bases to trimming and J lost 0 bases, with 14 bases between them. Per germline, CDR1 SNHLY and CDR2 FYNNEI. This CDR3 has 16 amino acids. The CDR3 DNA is TGTGCCAGCAGTACACTGACAGTAAACTCCTACAATGAGCAGTTCTTC. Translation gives CASSTLTVNSYNEQFF.

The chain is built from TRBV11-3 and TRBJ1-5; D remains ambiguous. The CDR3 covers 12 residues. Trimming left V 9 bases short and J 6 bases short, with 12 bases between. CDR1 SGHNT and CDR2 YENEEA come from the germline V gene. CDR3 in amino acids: CASPMEGQPQHF. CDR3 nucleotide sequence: TGTGCCAGTCCCATGGAGGGTCAGCCCCAGCATTTT.

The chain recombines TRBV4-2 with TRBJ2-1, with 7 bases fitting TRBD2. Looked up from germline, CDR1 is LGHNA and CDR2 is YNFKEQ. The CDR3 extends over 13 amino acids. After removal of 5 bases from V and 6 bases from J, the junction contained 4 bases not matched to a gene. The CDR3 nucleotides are TGTGCCAGCAGCTTATGGACTAGCAATGAGCAGTTCTTC. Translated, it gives CASSLWTSNEQFF.

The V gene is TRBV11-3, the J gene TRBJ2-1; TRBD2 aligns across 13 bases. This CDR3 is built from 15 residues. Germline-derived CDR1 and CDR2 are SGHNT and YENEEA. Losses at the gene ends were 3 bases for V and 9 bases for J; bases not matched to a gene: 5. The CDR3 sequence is CASSLRTSGRSEQFF. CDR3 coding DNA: TGTGCCAGCAGCTTGAGGACTAGCGGGAGAAGTGAGCAGTTCTTC.

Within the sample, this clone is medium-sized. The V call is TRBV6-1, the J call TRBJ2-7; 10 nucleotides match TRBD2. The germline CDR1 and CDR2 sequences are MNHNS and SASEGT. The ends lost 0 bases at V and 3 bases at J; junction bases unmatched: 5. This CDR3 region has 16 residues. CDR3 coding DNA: TGTGCCAGCAGTGAAGCGTATGCTAGCGGGAGCTACGAGCAGTACTTC. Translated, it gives CASSEAYASGSYEQYF.

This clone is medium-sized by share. CDR3 DNA sequence: TGTGCCAGCAGCCTTGACAGGGCACAGCCCCAGCATTTT. Translating it yields CASSLDRAQPQHF. The gene calls are TRBV16 and TRBJ1-5; TRBD1 agrees at 7 bases. Germline V gene sequence: CDR1 KGHSY, CDR2 FQNENV. V lost 4 bases to trimming and J lost 7 bases; unmatched junction nucleotides: 4. There are 13 residues in the CDR3.

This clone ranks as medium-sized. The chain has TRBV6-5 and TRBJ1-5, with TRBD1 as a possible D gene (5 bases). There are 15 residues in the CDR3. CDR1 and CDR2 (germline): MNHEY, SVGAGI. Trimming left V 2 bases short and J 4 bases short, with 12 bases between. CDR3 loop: CASSYDRPQNQPQHF. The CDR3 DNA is TGTGCCAGCAGTTACGACAGACCCCAAAATCAGCCCCAGCATTTT.